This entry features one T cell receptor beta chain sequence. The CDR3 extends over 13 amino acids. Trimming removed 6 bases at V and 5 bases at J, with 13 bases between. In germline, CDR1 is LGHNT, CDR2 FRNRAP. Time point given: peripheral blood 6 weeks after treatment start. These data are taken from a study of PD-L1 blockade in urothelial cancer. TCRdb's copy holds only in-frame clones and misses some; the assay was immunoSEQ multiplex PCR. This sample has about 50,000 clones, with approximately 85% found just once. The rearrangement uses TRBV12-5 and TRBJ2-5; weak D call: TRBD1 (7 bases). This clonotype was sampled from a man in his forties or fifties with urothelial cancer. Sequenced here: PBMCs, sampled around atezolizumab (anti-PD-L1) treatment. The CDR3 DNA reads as TGTGCTAGTGGGCCCGGAGGGGGCGAGACCCAGTACTTC. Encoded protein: CASGPGGGETQYF.